This is a list of T cell receptor beta chains from one sample in a study of lymphopenia after photon versus proton radiotherapy. Only in-frame clones appear in the TCRdb table, and some are missing; sequencing was by immunoSEQ multiplex PCR. The data hold about 160,000 clones, with approximately 86% observed a single time. Sequencing was performed on peripheral blood, taken from a patient treated with photon-based radiotherapy. All receptors come from a man aged 50-60 years with gastric cancer. CDR3s leave out the opening cysteine and the closing phenylalanine or tryptophan. Fields, in order: V gene, J gene, CDR3 protein.

>TRBV12-2|TRBJ1-1
ASRLARPPLTEAF
>TRBV5-1|TRBJ2-7
ASSSGTSGSYEQY
>TRBV18|TRBJ1-3
ASSPNPGAGNTIY
>TRBV5-1|TRBJ2-7
ASSFLAGGPSYEQY
>TRBV19|TRBJ1-2
ASSSPTGGGYGYT
>TRBV11-2|TRBJ2-7
ASTKPGQGTSYEQY
>TRBV10-3|TRBJ1-1
AISERGALNTEAF
>TRBV18|TRBJ2-3
ASSPTQGSDTQY
>TRBV6-1|TRBJ2-7
ASSPETGAYEQY
>TRBV30|TRBJ1-1
AWKGTGNTEAF
>TRBV19|TRBJ1-2
ASSISRQGMAGYT
>TRBV28|TRBJ1-1
ASLGQGGIEAF
>TRBV9|TRBJ2-7
ASSVGGDNSYEQY
>TRBV5-1|TRBJ2-5
ASSLGGTSGPQETQY
>TRBV14|TRBJ2-3
ASSHGGTAGGRTDTQY
>TRBV6-6|TRBJ1-2
ASSYSSRSGYT
>TRBV6-6|TRBJ1-1
ASSYSSRTEAF
>TRBV9|TRBJ2-1
ASSVATSGRADEQF
>TRBV6-5|TRBJ2-7
ASSLQGRDEQY
>TRBV15|TRBJ2-5
ATSRGGGGGTQY
>TRBV7-2|TRBJ1-4
ASSSGQVNEKLF
>TRBV18|TRBJ1-1
ASSPGQMNTEAF
>TRBV19|TRBJ1-2
ASSIRTVEYGYT
>TRBV7-7|TRBJ2-3
ASSTGQGGTDTQY
>TRBV7-8|TRBJ2-7
ASSLRSAGTAIAEQY
>TRBV18|TRBJ1-2
ASSPTDSLYGYT
>TRBV4-3|TRBJ2-3
ASSQTGTSRPDTQY
>TRBV10-3|TRBJ2-1
AISPRSGSSYNEQF
>TRBV19|TRBJ2-2
ASSSLNTGELF
>TRBV7-6|TRBJ2-6
ASSPFSGANVLT
>TRBV4-1|TRBJ1-5
ASSRGQGDKPQH
>TRBV18|TRBJ2-5
ASSPVIASQETQY